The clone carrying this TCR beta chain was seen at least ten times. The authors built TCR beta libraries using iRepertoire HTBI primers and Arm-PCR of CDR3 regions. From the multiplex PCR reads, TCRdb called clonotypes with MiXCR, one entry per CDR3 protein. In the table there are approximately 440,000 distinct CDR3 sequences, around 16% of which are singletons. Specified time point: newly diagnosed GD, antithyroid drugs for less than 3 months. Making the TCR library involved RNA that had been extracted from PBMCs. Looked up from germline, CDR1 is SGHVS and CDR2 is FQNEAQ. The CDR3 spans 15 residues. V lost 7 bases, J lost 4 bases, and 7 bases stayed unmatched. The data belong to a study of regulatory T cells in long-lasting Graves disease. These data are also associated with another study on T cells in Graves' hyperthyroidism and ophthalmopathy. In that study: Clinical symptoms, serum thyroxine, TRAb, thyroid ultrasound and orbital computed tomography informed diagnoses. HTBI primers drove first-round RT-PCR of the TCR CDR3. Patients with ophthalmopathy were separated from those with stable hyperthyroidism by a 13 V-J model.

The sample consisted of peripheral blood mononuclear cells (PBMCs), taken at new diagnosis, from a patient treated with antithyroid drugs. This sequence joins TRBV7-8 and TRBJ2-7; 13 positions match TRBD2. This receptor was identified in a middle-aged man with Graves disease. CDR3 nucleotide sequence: TGTGCCAGCACCCTGGGACTAGCGGGATCATACGAGCAGTACTTC. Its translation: CASTLGLAGSYEQYF.